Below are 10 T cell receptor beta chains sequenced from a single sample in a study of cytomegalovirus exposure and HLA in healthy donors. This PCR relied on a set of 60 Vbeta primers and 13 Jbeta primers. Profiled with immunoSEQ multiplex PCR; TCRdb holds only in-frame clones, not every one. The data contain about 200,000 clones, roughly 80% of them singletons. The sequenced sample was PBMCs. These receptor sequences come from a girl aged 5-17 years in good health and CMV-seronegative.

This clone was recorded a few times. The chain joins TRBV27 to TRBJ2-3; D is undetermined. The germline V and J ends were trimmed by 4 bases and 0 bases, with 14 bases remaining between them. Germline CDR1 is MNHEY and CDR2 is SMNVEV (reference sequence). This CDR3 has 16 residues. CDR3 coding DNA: TGTGCCAGCAGTTCCATCGGCCCGACTAGCACAGATACGCAGTATTTT. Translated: CASSSIGPTSTDTQYF.

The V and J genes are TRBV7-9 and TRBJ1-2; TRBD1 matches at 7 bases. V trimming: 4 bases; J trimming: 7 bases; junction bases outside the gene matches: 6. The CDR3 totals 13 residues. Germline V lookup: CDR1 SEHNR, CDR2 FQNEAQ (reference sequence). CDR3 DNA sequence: TGTGCCAGCAGCTCGCGACAGGGTGGTGGCTACACCTTC. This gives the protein CASSSRQGGGYTF.

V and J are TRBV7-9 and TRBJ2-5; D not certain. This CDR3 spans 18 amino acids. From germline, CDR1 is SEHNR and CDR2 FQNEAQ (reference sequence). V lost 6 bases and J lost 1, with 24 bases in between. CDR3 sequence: CASSFSLIVDIRQETQYF. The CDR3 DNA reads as TGTGCCAGCAGTTTTAGCCTAATAGTGGATATACGCCAAGAGACCCAGTACTTC.

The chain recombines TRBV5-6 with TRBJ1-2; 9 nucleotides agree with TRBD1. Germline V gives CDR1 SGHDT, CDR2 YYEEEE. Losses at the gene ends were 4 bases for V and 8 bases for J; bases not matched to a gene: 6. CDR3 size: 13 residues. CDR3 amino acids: CASSRGQGPGYTF. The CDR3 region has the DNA TGTGCCAGCAGCAGGGGACAGGGACCGGGCTACACCTTC.

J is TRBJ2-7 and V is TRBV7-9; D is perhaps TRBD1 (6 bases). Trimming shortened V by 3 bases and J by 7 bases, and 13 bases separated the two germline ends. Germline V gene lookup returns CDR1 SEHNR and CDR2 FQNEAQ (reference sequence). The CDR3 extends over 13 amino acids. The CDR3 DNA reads TGTGCCAGCAGCTTCGGGCAGGGGAGAGAGCAGTACTTC. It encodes CASSFGQGREQYF. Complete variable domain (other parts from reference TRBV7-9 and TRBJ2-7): DTGVSQNPRHKITKRGQNVTFRCDPISEHNRLYWYRQTLGQGPEFLTYFQNEAQLEKSRLLSDRFSAERPKGSFSTLEIQRTEQGDSAMYLCASSFGQGREQYFGPGTRLTVT.

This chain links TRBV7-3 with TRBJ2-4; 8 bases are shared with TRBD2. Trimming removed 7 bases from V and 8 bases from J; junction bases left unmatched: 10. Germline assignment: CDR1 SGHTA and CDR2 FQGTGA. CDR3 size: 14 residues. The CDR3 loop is CASKKAGASDIQYF. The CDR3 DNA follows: TGTGCCAGCAAAAAAGCGGGGGCATCGGACATTCAGTACTTC.

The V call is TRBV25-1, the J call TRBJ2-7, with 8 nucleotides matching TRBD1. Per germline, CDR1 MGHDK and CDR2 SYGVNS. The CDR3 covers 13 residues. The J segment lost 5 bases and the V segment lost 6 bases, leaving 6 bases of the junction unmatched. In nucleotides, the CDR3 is TGTGCCAGCAGGACAGGGGTCGGTAACGAGCAGTACTTC. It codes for CASRTGVGNEQYF.

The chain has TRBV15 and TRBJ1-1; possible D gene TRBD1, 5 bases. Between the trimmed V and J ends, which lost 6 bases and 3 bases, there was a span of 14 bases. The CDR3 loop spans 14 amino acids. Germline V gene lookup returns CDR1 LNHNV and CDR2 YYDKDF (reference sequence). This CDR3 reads CATRVGGVYTEAFF. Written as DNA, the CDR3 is TGTGCCACCAGAGTCGGAGGGGTGTACACTGAAGCTTTCTTT.

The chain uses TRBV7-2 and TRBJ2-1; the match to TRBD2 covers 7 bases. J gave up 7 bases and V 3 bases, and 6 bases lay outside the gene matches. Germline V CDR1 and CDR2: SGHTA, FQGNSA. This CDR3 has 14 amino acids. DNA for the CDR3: TGTGCCAGCAGCTTTGGGGGGGGGAAGAATGAGCAGTTCTTC. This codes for CASSFGGGKNEQFF.

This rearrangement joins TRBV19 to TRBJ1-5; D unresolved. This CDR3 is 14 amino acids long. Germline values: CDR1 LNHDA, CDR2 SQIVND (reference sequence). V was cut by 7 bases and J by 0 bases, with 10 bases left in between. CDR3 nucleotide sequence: TGTGCCAGTAAGGCCCAGGTTAGCAATCAGCCCCAGCATTTT. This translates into CASKAQVSNQPQHF.